Sequencing of this T cell receptor beta chain was carried out in a study of shared clonotypes between healthy human individuals. Repertoires were generated with immunoSEQ multiplex PCR, while TCRdb's copy carries only in-frame clones and drops some. The data show hundreds of thousands of clones, about 96% seen once. This clone was seen only once. What it binds is unknown. Naive CD8 isolation took CD45RO-negative cells positively selected for CCR7 and excluded terminally differentiated effector memory CD45RA+ cells. The study's findings and limits: Non-shared clonotypes showed lower generation probabilities than clonotypes common to all four donors.

Input material: naive CD8+ T cells sorted from blood. The sequence derives from a woman younger than 45 in good health.

CDR3 protein: CASSIDWDYTYEQYF. CDR3 nucleotides: TGTGCCAGTAGTATAGACTGGGACTATACCTACGAGCAGTACTTC. V and J are TRBV19 and TRBJ2-7; 7 bases match TRBD2. Germline CDR1 reads LNHDA; CDR2 reads SQIVND (reference sequence). V lost 0 bases to trimming and J lost 2 bases; unmatched junction nucleotides: 4. CDR3 length: 15 amino acids.